This TCR beta chain derives from a study of T cell responses to AZD1222 COVID-19 vaccine. On the study more broadly: Second-dose intervals of approximately 4 or approximately 12 weeks were pooled. Study-level results: Among AZD1222 vaccinees, only six were seropositive at baseline. Breadth and depth of Spike-specific TCRs rose after two AZD1222 doses.

TCRdb keeps only in-frame clones here, not all; method: immunoSEQ multiplex PCR. This sample yields 110,000 to 150,000 clones, of which about nine tenths are seen a single time; around 1.8% belongs to the top ten. A remark on this clone: Its specificity is not known.

The CDR3 has 13 residues. Per germline, CDR1 SGHNT and CDR2 YYREEE (reference sequence). V was pared by 7 bases and J by 2 bases, with 13 bases between. This material consisted of peripheral blood, taken on day 0 of AZD1222 vaccination. The chain is built from TRBV5-4 and TRBJ2-7; possibly TRBD1 for D (6 bases). This TCR was recovered from an adult in good health. Here the CDR3 reads CASGSGTTYEQYF. CDR3 DNA sequence: TGTGCCAGCGGGTCCGGGACAACCTACGAGCAGTACTTC.